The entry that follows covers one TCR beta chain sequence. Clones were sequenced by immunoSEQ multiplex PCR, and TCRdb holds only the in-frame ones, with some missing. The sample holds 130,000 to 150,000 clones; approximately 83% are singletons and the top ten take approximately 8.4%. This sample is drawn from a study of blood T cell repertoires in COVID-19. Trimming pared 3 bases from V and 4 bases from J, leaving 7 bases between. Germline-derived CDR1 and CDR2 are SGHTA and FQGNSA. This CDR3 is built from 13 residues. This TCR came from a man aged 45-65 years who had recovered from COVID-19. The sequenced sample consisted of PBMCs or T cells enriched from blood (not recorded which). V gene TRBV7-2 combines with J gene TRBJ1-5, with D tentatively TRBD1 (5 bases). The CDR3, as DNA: TGTGCCAGCAGCTTCAGGGCAAATCAGCCCCAGCATTTT. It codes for CASSFRANQPQHF. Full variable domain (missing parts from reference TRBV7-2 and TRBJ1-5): GAGVSQSPSNKVTEKGKDVELRCDPISGHTALYWYRQSLGQGLEFLIYFQGNSAPDKSGLPSDRFSAERTGGSVSTLTIQRTQQEDSAVYLCASSFRANQPQHFGDGTRLSIL.